Sequencing of this T cell receptor beta chain was carried out in a study of cytomegalovirus exposure and HLA in healthy donors. Assay: immunoSEQ multiplex PCR; the TCRdb copy retains only in-frame clones and omits some. This table holds 100,000 to 120,000 clones, approximately 86% found once. This CDR3 has 15 amino acids. Germline lookup yields CDR1 SGHTA and CDR2 FQGNSA. V was clipped by 1 base and J by 5 bases, with 14 bases between them. V is TRBV7-2 and J is TRBJ2-5, with D maybe TRBD2 (5 bases). The sequenced sample consisted of PBMCs. This clonotype originated in a woman between 18 and 29 years old in good health and CMV-seropositive. The CDR3 here is CASSLVGRRGETQYF. The CDR3 nucleotides are TGTGCCAGCAGCTTAGTCGGTCGGCGAGGGGAGACCCAGTACTTC.